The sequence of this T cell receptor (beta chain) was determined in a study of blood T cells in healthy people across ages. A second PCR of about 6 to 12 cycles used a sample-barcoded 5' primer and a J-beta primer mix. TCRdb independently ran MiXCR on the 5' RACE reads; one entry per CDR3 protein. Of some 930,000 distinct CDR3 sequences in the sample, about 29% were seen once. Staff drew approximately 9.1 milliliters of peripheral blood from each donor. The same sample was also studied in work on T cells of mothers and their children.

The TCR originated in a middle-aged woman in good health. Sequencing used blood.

In DNA form, the CDR3 reads TGTGCCAGCAGCTTGTGGGCACCCCTATACTACAATGAGCAGTTCTTC. It specifies CASSLWAPLYYNEQFF. V gene TRBV5-6 combines with J gene TRBJ2-1; no reliable D call. This CDR3 is built from 16 residues. The germline gives CDR1 SGHDT, CDR2 YYEEEE. Trimming pared 1 base from V and 3 bases from J, leaving 14 bases between.